Here is one T cell receptor (beta chain) with its context. The antigen is not known. The record originates from a study of post-analysis software for immune sequencing data. Study information: Relapsing-remitting, secondary progressive and progressive-relapsing forms made up the multiple sclerosis disease courses.

Points from the study as a whole: The study found TRBV5-6, TRBV5-1 and TRBV20-1 among five or six TRBV segments more frequent in patients than controls. F measure showed strong co-clustering of same-batch samples. Normalized Chao1 diversity was significantly lower in multiple sclerosis patients than in controls.

Unique molecular identifiers were built into the TCR beta cDNA libraries. Around 500,000 cDNA molecules came from around 1 to 10 million T cells. TCRdb re-analysed the PCR reads in MiXCR, keeping a single row per CDR3 protein. The table records almost 700,000 distinct CDR3 sequences, around 64% of them present only once. The CDR3 runs to 18 residues. In germline, CDR1 is SQVTM, CDR2 ANQGSEA. V was clipped by 4 bases and J by 0 bases; unmatched bases: 16. The TCR originated in a girl aged 2-10 years with multiple sclerosis. The chain couples TRBV29-1 to TRBJ2-3; TRBD2 aligns across 7 bases. Specimen: blood. CDR3 sequence (DNA): TGCAGCGTTGGGGGAGGGGCCCTGGGATATGTTAGCACAGATACGCAGTATTTT. Its protein is CSVGGGALGYVSTDTQYF.